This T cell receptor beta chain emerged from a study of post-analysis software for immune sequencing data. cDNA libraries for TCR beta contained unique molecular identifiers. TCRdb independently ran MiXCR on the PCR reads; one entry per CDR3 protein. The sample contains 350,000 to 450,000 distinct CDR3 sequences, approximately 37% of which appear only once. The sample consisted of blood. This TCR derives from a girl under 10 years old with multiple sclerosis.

CDR3 nucleotides: TGTGCCAGCAGCTTAGAAGCAGGGCCACGGGATGAGCAGTTCTTC. As protein: CASSLEAGPRDEQFF. The V call is TRBV7-3, the J call TRBJ2-1; maybe TRBD1 (5 bases). CDR1 SGHTA and CDR2 FQGTGA come from the germline V gene. Trimming cost V 2 bases and J 8 bases, with 16 bases left between them. This CDR3 region has 15 residues. Together with reference TRBV7-3 and TRBJ2-1, the CDR3 gives the full variable domain: GAGVSQTPSNKVTEKGKYVELRCDPISGHTALYWYRQSLGQGPEFLIYFQGTGAADDSGLPNDRFFAVRPEGSVSTLKIQRTERGDSAVYLCASSLEAGPRDEQFFGPGTRLTVL.